One sample yielded the 26 T cell receptor beta chains listed below, sequenced in a study of T cells in women clearing cervical HPV infection. Method: immunoSEQ multiplex PCR; TCRdb's copy keeps in-frame clones and lacks some. Its table lists about 32,000 clones. The source material was blood buffy coat. These receptors were collected from a woman between 18 and 69 years old with a cervical HPV16 infection that either progressed to CIN3+ or cleared (not recorded which).

This clone is identified as medium-sized from frequency. The observed sequence ends 3 residues before the CDR3 terminus, with the missing tail filled in from the germline J gene. The chain employs TRBV5-1 and TRBJ1-4; 8 nucleotides line up with TRBD1. Losses at the gene ends were 4 bases for V and 7 bases for J; bases not matched to a gene: 9. The CDR3 has 15 residues. CDR1 and CDR2 from the germline V gene are SGHRS and YFSETQ. Incomplete CDR3 DNA: TGCGCCAGCAGCCTGTCAGGGGGCGCGAGTGAAAAA. Its translation is CASSLSGGASEK. The whole CDR3 sequence reads CASSLSGGASEKLFF.

CDR3 sequence reads: CSARDAEEPPPVKAFF. The part of the CDR3 DNA that was read is TGCAGTGCTAGAGATGCGGAAGAGCCTCCTCCCGTCAAA. V gene TRBV20-1 combines with J gene TRBJ1-1; D is ambiguous. The read ends 3 residues before the CDR3 terminus; that terminus is restored from the germline J gene. CDR1 and CDR2 from the germline V gene are DFQATT and SNEGSKA (reference sequence). The CDR3 sequence is 16 residues long.

CDR3 protein: CSARRDRTQPQHF. The sequenced part of the CDR3 DNA is TGCAGTGCTAGACGTGACAGGACCCAGCCC. The chain employs TRBV20-1 and TRBJ1-5; D may be TRBD1 (6 bases). The CDR3 end lies 3 residues beyond the end of the read and is filled in from the germline J gene. The germline V and J ends were trimmed by 2 bases and 7 bases, with 12 bases remaining between them. CDR1 is DFQATT and CDR2 is SNEGSKA in the germline V gene (reference sequence). CDR3 size: 13 residues.

A note on this clone: The read terminates 3 residues ahead of where the CDR3 ends, so the germline J gene completes it. The V gene is TRBV19, the J gene TRBJ1-2, with 7 bases identical to TRBD1. Germline V gives CDR1 LNHDA, CDR2 SQIVND (reference sequence). This CDR3 is built from 11 residues. The part of the CDR3 DNA that was read is TGTGCCAGTAGTGGAGGGGGCGAC. Residues: CASSGGGD. The entire CDR3 reads CASSGGGDYTF.

With regard to this clone: The read halts 3 residues ahead of the CDR3 end, with the missing end drawn from the germline J gene. The chain joins TRBV2 to TRBJ2-1; no firm D call. V gave up 7 bases and J gave up 7 bases, with 8 bases separating them. Germline V CDR1 and CDR2: SNHLY, FYNNEI. CDR3 length equals 11 residues. CDR3 bases read: TGTGCCAGCACCCCCAGGAATGAG. Protein product: CASTPRNE. The whole CDR3 reads CASTPRNEQFF.

Comments on this clone: The CDR3 end falls 3 residues outside the read, so it is completed with the germline J gene. The gene calls are TRBV18 and TRBJ1-2; unclear D gene. The CDR3 runs to 12 residues. The germline V gene has CDR1 KGHSH and CDR2 LQKENI. The CDR3 DNA, read in part, is TGTGCCAGCTCGCTTGAGAGAGGCGGC. This codes for CASSLERGG. The CDR3 in full is CASSLERGGYTF.

CDR3 DNA (partial): TGCAGTGCTAGAGAACAGGGGACACCC. Translated, it gives CSAREQGTP. The whole CDR3 sequence reads CSAREQGTPLHF. This chain joins TRBV20-1 and TRBJ1-6, with 7 bases matching TRBD1. The read halts 3 residues ahead of the CDR3 end, with the missing end drawn from the germline J gene. This CDR3 has 12 residues. V lost 0 bases, J lost 11 bases, and 1 base stayed unmatched. CDR1 is DFQATT and CDR2 is SNEGSKA in the germline V gene (reference sequence).

A note on this clone: The observed sequence ends 3 residues before the CDR3 terminus, with the missing tail filled in from the germline J gene. This chain links TRBV19 with TRBJ1-2; D not certain. This CDR3 is built from 12 residues. Looked up from germline, CDR1 is LNHDA and CDR2 is SQIVND (reference sequence). This CDR3 reads CASGPHSYDYTF. The sequenced part of the CDR3 DNA is TGTGCCAGTGGGCCCCACTCCTACGAC.

Regarding this clone: Sequencing ends 3 residues short of the CDR3 end; the germline J gene provides the rest. The chain recombines TRBV14 with TRBJ1-2, with TRBD1 identical over 9 bases. The CDR3 extends over 15 amino acids. Germline V gene lookup returns CDR1 SGHDN and CDR2 FVKESK. The CDR3 sequence: CASRPDRGENNDYTF. Incomplete CDR3 DNA: TGTGCCAGCAGACCCGACAGGGGGGAAAACAATGAC.

This clone ranks as medium-sized (0.01 to 0.1%) in terms of frequency. The CDR3 end lies 3 residues beyond the end of the read and is filled in from the germline J gene. The rearrangement uses TRBV2 and TRBJ2-4; TRBD1 aligns across 7 bases. Germline V gives CDR1 SNHLY, CDR2 FYNNEI. The junction had 5 bases not matched to a gene; V was cut back by 4 bases and J by 2 bases. The CDR3 is 15 amino acids. This CDR3 reads CASSGPQGSKNIQYF. The DNA read from the CDR3 is TGTGCCAGCAGTGGGCCACAGGGGTCCAAAAACATT.

About this clone: The read terminates 3 residues before the CDR3 end, so the remaining end is supplied by the germline J gene. The J gene is TRBJ2-5, the V gene TRBV19; unclear D gene. V was clipped by 3 bases and J by 2 bases, with 7 bases between them. CDR1 and CDR2 (germline): LNHDA, SQIVND (reference sequence). The CDR3 has 13 amino acids. The DNA read from the CDR3 is TGTGCCAGTAGTATCTCCGTTCAAGAGACC. This codes for CASSISVQET. The CDR3 reads in full as CASSISVQETQYF.

As concerns this clone: The read finishes 3 residues shy of the CDR3 end, and the germline J gene is used to complete it. The chain has TRBV11-3 and TRBJ2-7; a possible D gene is TRBD1 (5 bases). Germline loops: CDR1 SGHNT, CDR2 YENEEA. The length of the CDR3 is 12 residues. The V end lost 5 bases, the J end lost 6 bases, and 11 bases lay between the germline ends. The CDR3 bases that were read are TGTGCCAGCAGCCCACGACAGTTCGAG. This encodes CASSPRQFE. The full CDR3 protein reads CASSPRQFEQYF.

In regard to this clone: The junction departs from germline at one end; a sequencing error may be responsible. The read terminates 3 residues ahead of where the CDR3 ends, so the germline J gene completes it. Distinct nucleotide sequences in the sample also encode this CDR3. The gene calls are TRBV7-8 and TRBJ1-3, with a weak D call TRBD1 (5 bases). Germline V CDR1 and CDR2: SGHVS, FQNEAQ. CDR3 length equals 16 residues. The CDR3 protein is CASSPPNLRGGNTIYF. The part of the CDR3 DNA that was read is TGTGCCAGCAGCCCTCCGAACCTTAGGGGTGGAAACACG.

In the case of this clone: Sequencing ends 3 residues short of the CDR3 end; the germline J gene provides the rest. This chain uses TRBV19 with TRBJ2-4; no clear D. This CDR3 has 14 residues. Germline values: CDR1 LNHDA, CDR2 SQIVND (reference sequence). V was shortened by 7 bases and J by 5 bases, with 15 bases between the two germline ends. The sequenced part of the CDR3 DNA is TGTGCCAGTACTCGGATAGGCCGGGAAAACATT. This translates into CASTRIGRENI. Given in full, the CDR3 is CASTRIGRENIQYF. The whole variable domain, remainder taken from reference TRBV19 and TRBJ2-4, is DGGITQSPKYLFRKEGQNVTLSCEQNLNHDAMYWYRQDPGQGLRLIYYSQIVNDFQKGDIAEGYSVSREKKESFPLTVTSAQKNPTAFYLCASTRIGRENIQYFGAGTRLSVL.

As regards this clone: The CDR3 end is not reached by the read, which stops 3 residues before it; the germline J gene fills it in. The V gene is TRBV2, the J gene TRBJ2-7; D gene unclear. Germline CDR1 and CDR2: SNHLY and FYNNEI. The CDR3 consists of 14 residues. V was pared by 0 bases and J by 3 bases, with 9 bases between. CDR3 protein: CASSEAGGFYEQYF. The DNA read from the CDR3 is TGTGCCAGCAGTGAAGCAGGCGGATTCTACGAG.

As to this clone: The CDR3 goes on 3 residues after the read ends, and that part is filled in from the germline J gene. The rearrangement joins TRBV20-1 to TRBJ2-5, with 11 positions matching TRBD2. Germline V CDR1 and CDR2: DFQATT, SNEGSKA (reference sequence). V trimming: 3 bases; J trimming: 5 bases; junction bases outside the gene matches: 8. This CDR3 is 15 amino acids long. CDR3: CSASLAGGIRETQYF. The covered CDR3 bases are TGCAGTGCTAGCCTAGCGGGGGGTATTAGGGAGACC.

For this clone: The read gets to within 3 residues of the CDR3 end, and the germline J gene fills in the rest. V is TRBV20-1 and J is TRBJ2-4, with a tentative D call TRBD1 (7 bases). The germline CDR1 and CDR2 sequences are DFQATT and SNEGSKA (reference sequence). The CDR3 extends over 12 amino acids. The CDR3 reads CSASGGNYGQYF. The CDR3 bases that were read are TGCAGTGCTTCAGGGGGGAACTATGGT.

Points on this clone: The CDR3 end lies 3 residues beyond the end of the read and is filled in from the germline J gene. The V gene is TRBV19, the J gene TRBJ2-7; TRBD1 aligns across 8 bases. Germline V gene lookup returns CDR1 LNHDA and CDR2 SQIVND (reference sequence). The junction had 14 bases not matched to a gene; V was cut back by 5 bases and J by 2 bases. This CDR3 has 17 amino acids. The CDR3 loop reads CASSDFWTGIGTYEQYF. CDR3 bases read: TGTGCCAGTAGTGACTTTTGGACAGGGATCGGAACCTACGAG.

Notes on this clone: The CDR3 end falls 3 residues outside the read, so it is completed with the germline J gene. The chain has TRBV12-3 or TRBV12-4 and TRBJ1-1; the D gene is possibly TRBD1 (6 bases). The CDR3 contains 16 residues. V lost 4 bases and J lost 4, with 19 bases in between. CDR3 region: CASSSSLTGPGTEAFF. The CDR3 DNA, read in part, is TGTGCCAGCAGTTCGAGCCTCACAGGGCCGGGCACTGAA.

The CDR3 loop is CASSPAGEAYNEQFF. The sequenced CDR3 bases are TGTGCCAGCAGCCCAGCGGGGGAGGCATACAATGAG. This sequence joins TRBV7-6 and TRBJ2-1, with 8 nucleotides matching TRBD2. The read falls 3 residues short of the CDR3 end, and the missing part is taken from the germline J gene. CDR3 length equals 15 residues. Germline lookup yields CDR1 SGHVS and CDR2 FNYEAQ. The V and J ends lost 5 bases and 4 bases, in that order; junction bases with no gene match: 7. The entire variable domain, with the rest obtained from reference TRBV7-6 and TRBJ2-1, is as follows: GAGVSQSPRYKVTKRGQDVALRCDPISGHVSLYWYRQALGQGPEFLTYFNYEAQQDKSGLPNDRFSAERPEGSISTLTIQRTEQRDSAMYRCASSPAGEAYNEQFFGPGTRLTVL.

Details on this clone: Read coverage stops 3 residues before the CDR3 terminus; the germline J gene supplies the remainder. The rearrangement joins TRBV6-2 or TRBV6-3 to TRBJ1-2; 7 bases are shared with TRBD1. V was clipped by 9 bases and J by 5 bases; unmatched bases: 12. In germline, CDR1 is MNHEY, CDR2 SVGEGT. This CDR3 is 14 amino acids long. CDR3: CASDDRTGTYGYTF. CDR3 DNA, as far as it was read: TGTGCCAGTGACGACAGGACAGGAACTTATGGC.

Regarding this clone: The CDR3 end is not reached by the read, which stops 3 residues before it; the germline J gene fills it in. The rearrangement links TRBV5-1 to TRBJ2-3, with 10 nucleotides matching TRBD2. The CDR3 length is 17 residues. The ends lost 4 bases at V and 3 bases at J; junction bases unmatched: 11. Looked up from germline, CDR1 is SGHRS and CDR2 is YFSETQ. CDR3 region: CASSPPLAGALTDTQYF. The sequenced CDR3 bases are TGCGCCAGCAGCCCGCCCCTAGCGGGAGCTCTAACAGATACG. The variable domain in full, with the rest retrieved from reference TRBV5-1 and TRBJ2-3, is KAGVTQTPRYLIKTRGQQVTLSCSPISGHRSVSWYQQTPGQGLQFLFEYFSETQRNKGNFPGRFSGRQFSNSRSEMNVSTLELGDSALYLCASSPPLAGALTDTQYFGPGTRLTVL.

Concerning this clone: Read sequence stops 3 residues before the CDR3 end, and the germline J gene provides the missing end. This chain connects TRBV11-3 to TRBJ2-5; D is tentatively TRBD1 or TRBD2 (5 bases each). The CDR3 loop spans 14 amino acids. CDR1 is SGHNT and CDR2 is YENEEA in the germline V gene. Trimming left V 7 bases short and J 5 bases short, with 17 bases between. The CDR3 protein is CASNREGLGETQYF. CDR3 DNA (partial): TGTGCCAGCAACCGAGAGGGGCTGGGGGAGACC.

Points on this clone: The missing CDR3 end, 3 residues past where the read stops, is filled in from the germline J gene. The chain has TRBV19 and TRBJ2-7; no definite D call. Trimming left V 6 bases short and J 2 bases short, with 17 bases between. There are 15 residues in the CDR3. Per germline, CDR1 LNHDA and CDR2 SQIVND (reference sequence). CDR3 DNA, as far as it was read: TGTGCCAGTAGCTTGCTCGGCGCAGCGACCTACGAG. Its protein is CASSLLGAATYE. The full CDR3 is CASSLLGAATYEQYF.

A word on this clone: The read falls 3 residues short of the CDR3 end, and the missing part is taken from the germline J gene. The rearrangement uses TRBV29-1 and TRBJ2-3, with D possibly matching TRBD2 (5 bases). The CDR3 loop spans 16 amino acids. CDR1 is SQVTM, CDR2 ANQGSEA, per germline. The V and J ends lost 4 bases and 1 base respectively, with 18 bases between them. This CDR3 is CSVVRLLGRGTDTQYF. The sequenced part of the CDR3 DNA is TGCAGCGTTGTTAGGCTTCTAGGGCGGGGCACAGATACG.

This CDR3 reads CASSKTGGSNQPQHF. The sequenced part of the CDR3 DNA is TGTGCCAGCAGTAAGACAGGGGGAAGCAATCAGCCC. The chain uses TRBV2 and TRBJ1-5; 9 nucleotides agree with TRBD1. The read is 3 residues too short to cover the CDR3 end, so that end is filled in from the germline J gene. Germline V gene sequence: CDR1 SNHLY, CDR2 FYNNEI. V trimming: 5 bases; J trimming: 1 base; junction bases outside the gene matches: 3. The CDR3 extends over 15 amino acids.